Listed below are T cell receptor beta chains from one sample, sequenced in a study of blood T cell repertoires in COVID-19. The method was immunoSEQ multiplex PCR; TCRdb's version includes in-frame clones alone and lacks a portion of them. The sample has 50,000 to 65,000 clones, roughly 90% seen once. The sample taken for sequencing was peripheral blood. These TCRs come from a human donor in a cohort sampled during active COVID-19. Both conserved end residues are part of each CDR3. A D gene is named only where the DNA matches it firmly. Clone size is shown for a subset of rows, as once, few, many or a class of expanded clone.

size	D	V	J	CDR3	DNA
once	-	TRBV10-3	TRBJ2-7	CATKKDSTSSYEQYF	TGTGCCACCAAAAAGGACTCGACGAGCTCCTACGAGCAGTACTTC
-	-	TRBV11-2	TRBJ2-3	CASRRVAVSTDTQYF	TGTGCCAGCCGGCGGGTAGCGGTTAGCACAGATACGCAGTATTTT
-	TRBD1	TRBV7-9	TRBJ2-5	CASSSIGTGVQETQYF	TGTGCCAGCAGCTCCATCGGGACAGGGGTTCAAGAGACCCAGTACTTC
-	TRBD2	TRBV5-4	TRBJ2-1	CASSTSGGVYNEQFF	TGTGCCAGCAGCACTAGCGGGGGCGTTTACAATGAGCAGTTCTTC
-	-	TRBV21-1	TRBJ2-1	CASSKVRAGNYTYNEQFF	TGTGCCAGCAGCAAAGTGAGGGCAGGAAACTATACCTACAATGAGCAGTTCTTC
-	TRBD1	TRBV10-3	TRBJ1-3	CAIRDRGNSGNTIYF	TGTGCCATCAGGGACAGGGGGAATTCGGGAAACACCATATATTTT
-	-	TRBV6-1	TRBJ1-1	CASSEDRATEAFF	TGTGCCAGCAGTGAAGACAGGGCCACTGAAGCTTTCTTT
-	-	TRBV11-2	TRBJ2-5	CASSGWKLGSGTQYF	TGTGCCAGCAGCGGATGGAAGCTAGGAAGCGGGACCCAGTACTTC
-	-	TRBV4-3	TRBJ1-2	CASSQDHAGMSGYTF	TGCGCCAGCAGCCAAGATCACGCAGGGATGAGTGGCTACACCTTC
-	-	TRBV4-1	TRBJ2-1	CASSSIGDNEQFF	TGCGCCAGCAGTTCCATAGGAGACAATGAGCAGTTCTTC
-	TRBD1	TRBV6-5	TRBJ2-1	CASKRQGASNEQFF	TGTGCCAGCAAACGACAGGGGGCGTCCAATGAGCAGTTCTTC
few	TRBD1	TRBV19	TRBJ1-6	CASRGQGEDLSSPLHF	TGTGCCAGTAGAGGACAGGGAGAGGACCTGTCTTCACCCCTCCACTTT
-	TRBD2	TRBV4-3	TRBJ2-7	CASSQESGGYEQYF	TGCGCCAGCAGCCAAGAAAGCGGGGGCTACGAGCAGTACTTC
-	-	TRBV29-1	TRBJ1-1	CSCGGTTEAFF	TGCTCATGTGGAGGAACTACTGAAGCTTTCTTT
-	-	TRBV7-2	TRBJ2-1	CASSLSLRRRTYNEQFF	TGTGCCAGCAGCTTAAGTTTACGTCGTAGAACCTACAATGAGCAGTTCTTC
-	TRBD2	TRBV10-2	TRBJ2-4	CASSEGGGGTKNIQYF	TGCGCCAGCAGTGAAGGAGGCGGGGGAACAAAAAACATTCAGTACTTC
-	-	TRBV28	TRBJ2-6	CASSFANGANVLTF	TGTGCCAGCAGTTTTGCGAACGGGGCCAACGTCCTGACTTTC
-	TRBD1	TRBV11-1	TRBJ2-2	CASSLGDSTGELFF	TGTGCCAGCAGCTTGGGGGACAGCACCGGGGAGCTGTTTTTT
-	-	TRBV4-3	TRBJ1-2	CASSQDYPTPVNYGYTF	TGCGCCAGCAGCCAAGATTACCCCACCCCAGTAAACTATGGCTACACCTTC
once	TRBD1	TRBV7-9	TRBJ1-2	CASSSTGVSSYLYGYTF	TGTGCCAGCAGCTCGACAGGGGTGTCGTCGTATCTCTATGGCTACACCTTC
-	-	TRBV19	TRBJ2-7	CASSITREPYEQYF	TGTGCCAGTAGTATAACGCGGGAACCATACGAGCAGTACTTC
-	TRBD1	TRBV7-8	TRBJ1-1	CASSEDRGQTEAFF	TGTGCCAGCAGCGAGGACAGGGGGCAAACTGAAGCTTTCTTT
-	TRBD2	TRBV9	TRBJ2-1	CASSVTGTSGSREQFF	TGTGCCAGCAGCGTGACCGGGACTAGCGGGAGTCGTGAGCAGTTCTTC
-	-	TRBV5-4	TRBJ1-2	CASTIEGRGRAGYTF	TGTGCCAGCACCATCGAGGGCAGGGGACGTGCTGGCTACACCTTC
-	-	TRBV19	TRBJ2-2	CASSHQGTGELFF	TGTGCCAGTAGTCATCAGGGAACCGGGGAGCTGTTTTTT
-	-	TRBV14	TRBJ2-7	CASSGGREQYF	TGTGCCAGCAGCGGAGGGCGAGAGCAGTACTTC
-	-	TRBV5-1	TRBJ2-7	CASSPGTLTYEQYF	TGCGCCAGCAGCCCCGGGACTCTAACCTACGAGCAGTACTTC
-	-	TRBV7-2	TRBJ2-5	CASNPVGAGTQETQYF	TGTGCCAGCAACCCGGTAGGGGCGGGGACCCAAGAGACCCAGTACTTC
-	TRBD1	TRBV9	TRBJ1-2	CASSVQGAYGYTF	TGTGCCAGCAGCGTCCAGGGGGCTTATGGCTACACCTTC
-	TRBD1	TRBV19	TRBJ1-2	CASGQGVVYGYTF	TGTGCCAGTGGACAGGGAGTAGTCTATGGCTACACCTTC
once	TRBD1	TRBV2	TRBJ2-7	CASSEILGTGGDEQYF	TGTGCCAGCAGTGAAATATTGGGGACAGGGGGTGACGAGCAGTACTTC
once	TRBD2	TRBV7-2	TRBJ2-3	CASSLRTSGSTDTQYF	TGTGCCAGCAGCTTAAGGACTAGCGGGAGTACAGATACGCAGTATTTT
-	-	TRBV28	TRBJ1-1	CASVYLGGAPNTEAFF	TGTGCCAGCGTTTATTTAGGAGGGGCGCCGAACACTGAAGCTTTCTTT
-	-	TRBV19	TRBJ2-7	CASSLARGDEQYF	TGTGCCAGTAGCCTCGCCCGGGGTGACGAGCAGTACTTC
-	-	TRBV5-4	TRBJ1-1	CASSFGRNTLNTEAFF	TGTGCCAGCAGCTTTGGCAGGAACACATTGAACACTGAAGCTTTCTTT
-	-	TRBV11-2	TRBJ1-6	CASSLQGRDNSPLHF	TGTGCCAGCAGCTTACAAGGGAGGGATAATTCACCCCTCCACTTT
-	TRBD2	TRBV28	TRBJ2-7	CASSLGQGGLYEQYF	TGTGCCAGCAGCCTCGGGCAGGGAGGGTTATACGAGCAGTACTTC
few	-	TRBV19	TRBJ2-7	CASTMGQGPYEQYF	TGTGCCAGTACCATGGGTCAGGGGCCCTACGAGCAGTACTTC
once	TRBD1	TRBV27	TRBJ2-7	CASSSRDRGVYEQYF	TGTGCCAGCAGTTCCCGGGACAGGGGTGTTTACGAGCAGTACTTC
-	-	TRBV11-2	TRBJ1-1	CASSLDRNTEAFF	TGTGCCAGCAGCTTAGATCGGAACACTGAAGCTTTCTTT
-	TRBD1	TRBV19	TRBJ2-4	CASKYLGAGTGFDIQYF	TGTGCCAGCAAATACTTAGGGGCCGGGACAGGGTTTGACATTCAGTACTTC
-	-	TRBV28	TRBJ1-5	CASSYYSNQPQHF	TGTGCCAGCAGTTATTATAGCAATCAGCCCCAGCATTTT
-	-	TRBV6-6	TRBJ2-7	CASSYSRGSNYEQYF	TGTGCCAGCAGTTACTCGAGAGGTTCCAACTACGAGCAGTACTTC
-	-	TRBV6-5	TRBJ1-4	CASSYSLQFNEKLFF	TGTGCCAGCAGTTACTCGCTACAGTTTAATGAAAAACTGTTTTTT
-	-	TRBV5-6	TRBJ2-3	CASSWTFTDTQYF	TGTGCCAGCAGCTGGACTTTTACAGATACGCAGTATTTT
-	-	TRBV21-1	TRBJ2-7	CASRRQGTGICYEQYF	TGTGCCAGCAGACGCCAGGGAACCGGTATATGCTACGAGCAGTACTTC